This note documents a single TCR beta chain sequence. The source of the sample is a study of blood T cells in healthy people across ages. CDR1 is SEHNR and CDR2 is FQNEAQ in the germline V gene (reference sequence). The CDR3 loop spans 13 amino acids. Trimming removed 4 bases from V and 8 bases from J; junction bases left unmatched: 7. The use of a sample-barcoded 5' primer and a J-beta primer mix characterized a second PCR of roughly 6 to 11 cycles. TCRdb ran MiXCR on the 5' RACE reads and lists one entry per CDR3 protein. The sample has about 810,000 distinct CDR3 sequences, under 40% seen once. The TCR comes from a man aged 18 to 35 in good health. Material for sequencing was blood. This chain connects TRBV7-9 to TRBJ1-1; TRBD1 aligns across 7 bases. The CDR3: CASSSPETGEAFF. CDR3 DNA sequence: TGTGCCAGCAGCTCGCCAGAGACAGGGGAAGCTTTCTTT.